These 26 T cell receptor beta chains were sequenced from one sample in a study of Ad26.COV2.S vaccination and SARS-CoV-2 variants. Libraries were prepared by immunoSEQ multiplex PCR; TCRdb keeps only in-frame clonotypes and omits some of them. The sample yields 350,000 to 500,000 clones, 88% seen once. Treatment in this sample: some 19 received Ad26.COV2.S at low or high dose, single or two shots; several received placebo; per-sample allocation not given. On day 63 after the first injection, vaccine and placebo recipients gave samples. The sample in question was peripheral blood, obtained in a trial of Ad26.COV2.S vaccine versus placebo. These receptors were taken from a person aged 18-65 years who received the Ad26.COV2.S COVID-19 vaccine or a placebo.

CDR3 amino acids: CASSLVEGGNEQFF. DNA of the CDR3: TGTGCCAGCAGCTTAGTTGAAGGGGGAAATGAGCAGTTCTTC. The chain couples TRBV7-3 to TRBJ2-1; TRBD1 is a possible D gene (6 bases). Between the trimmed V and J ends, which lost 2 bases and 7 bases, there was a span of 12 bases. This CDR3 is 14 amino acids long. Germline assignment: CDR1 SGHTA and CDR2 FQGTGA.

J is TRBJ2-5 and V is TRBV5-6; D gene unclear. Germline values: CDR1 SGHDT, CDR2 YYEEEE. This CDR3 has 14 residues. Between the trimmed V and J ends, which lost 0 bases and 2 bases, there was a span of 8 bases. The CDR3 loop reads CASSLGFFQETQYF. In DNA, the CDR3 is TGTGCCAGCAGCTTGGGGTTTTTTCAAGAGACCCAGTACTTC.

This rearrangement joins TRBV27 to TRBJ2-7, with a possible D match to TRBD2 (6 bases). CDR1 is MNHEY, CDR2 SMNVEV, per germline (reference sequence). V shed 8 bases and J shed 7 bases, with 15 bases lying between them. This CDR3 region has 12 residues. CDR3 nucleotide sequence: TGTGCCAGCCGAGTTTATGCGGGGGAGCAGTACTTC. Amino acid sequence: CASRVYAGEQYF.

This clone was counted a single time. DNA of the CDR3: TGTGCCAGCAGCTTAGAATCAGGCAGCACAGATACGCAGTATTTT. Translating it yields CASSLESGSTDTQYF. The chain joins TRBV11-3 to TRBJ2-3; unclear D gene. Trimming took off 0 bases at V and 0 bases at J, with 7 bases between the two ends. Looked up from germline, CDR1 is SGHNT and CDR2 is YENEEA. There are 15 residues in the CDR3.

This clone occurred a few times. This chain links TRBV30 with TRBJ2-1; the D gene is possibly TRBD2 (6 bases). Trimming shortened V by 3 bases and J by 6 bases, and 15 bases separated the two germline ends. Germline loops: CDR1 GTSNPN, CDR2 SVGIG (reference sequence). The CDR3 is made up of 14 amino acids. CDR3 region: CAWRVWDSVNEQFF. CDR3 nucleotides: TGTGCCTGGAGAGTGTGGGACTCAGTCAATGAGCAGTTCTTC. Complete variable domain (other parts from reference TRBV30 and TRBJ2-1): SQTIHQWPATLVQPVGSPLSLECTVEGTSNPNLYWYRQAAGRGLQLLFYSVGIGQISSEVPQNLSASRPQDRQFILSSKKLLLSDSGFYLCAWRVWDSVNEQFFGPGTRLTVL.

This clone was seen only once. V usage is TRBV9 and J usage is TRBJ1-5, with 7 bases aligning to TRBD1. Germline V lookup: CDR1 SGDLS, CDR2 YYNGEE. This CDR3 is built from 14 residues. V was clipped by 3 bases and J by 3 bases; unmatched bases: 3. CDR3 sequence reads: CASSGTGNNQPQHF. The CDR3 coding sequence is TGTGCCAGCAGCGGGACAGGAAACAATCAGCCCCAGCATTTT.

CDR3 in DNA: TGTGCCAGTAGTATAACCGGGACAGGGAAAAAGAACTCTGGAAACACCATATATTTT. Translation: CASSITGTGKKNSGNTIYF. The genes are TRBV19 and TRBJ1-3, with TRBD1 matching over 9 bases. Trimming removed 2 bases from V and 0 bases from J; junction bases left unmatched: 11. CDR1 and CDR2 from the germline V gene are LNHDA and SQIVND (reference sequence). This CDR3 comprises 19 residues.

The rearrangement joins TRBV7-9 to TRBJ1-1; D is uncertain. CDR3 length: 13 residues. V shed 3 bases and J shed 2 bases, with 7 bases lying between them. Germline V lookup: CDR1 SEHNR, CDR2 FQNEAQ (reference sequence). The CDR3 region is CASSLAGNTEAFF. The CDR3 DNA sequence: TGTGCCAGCAGCTTGGCCGGTAACACTGAAGCTTTCTTT.

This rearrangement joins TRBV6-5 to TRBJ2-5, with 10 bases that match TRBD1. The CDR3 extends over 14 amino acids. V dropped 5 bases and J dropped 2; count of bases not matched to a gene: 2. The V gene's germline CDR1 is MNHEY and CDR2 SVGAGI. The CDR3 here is CASSRQGAQETQYF. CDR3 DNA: TGTGCCAGCAGTCGACAGGGGGCTCAAGAGACCCAGTACTTC.

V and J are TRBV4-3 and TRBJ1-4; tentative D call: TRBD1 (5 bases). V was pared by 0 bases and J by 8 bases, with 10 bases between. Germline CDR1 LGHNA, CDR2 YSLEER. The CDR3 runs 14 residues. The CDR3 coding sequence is TGCGCCAGCAGCCAAGATCTAGACAGCGAAAAACTGTTTTTT. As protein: CASSQDLDSEKLFF.

This CDR3 is CASSRGQGVIETQYF. For the CDR3, the DNA is TGTGCCAGCAGCCGAGGACAGGGTGTGATAGAGACCCAGTACTTC. The genes are TRBV5-4 and TRBJ2-5; TRBD1 matches at 8 bases. From germline, CDR1 is SGHNT and CDR2 YYREEE (reference sequence). The CDR3 loop spans 15 amino acids. The junction had 9 bases not matched to a gene; V was cut back by 4 bases and J by 4 bases.

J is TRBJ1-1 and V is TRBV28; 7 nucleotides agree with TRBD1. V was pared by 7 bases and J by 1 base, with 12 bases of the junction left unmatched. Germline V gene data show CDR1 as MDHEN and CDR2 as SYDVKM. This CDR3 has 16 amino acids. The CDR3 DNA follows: TGTGCCAGCAAGCCGACAGGGAGAGTTTGGAACACTGAAGCTTTCTTT. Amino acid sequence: CASKPTGRVWNTEAFF. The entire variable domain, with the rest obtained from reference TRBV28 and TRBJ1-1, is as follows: DVKVTQSSRYLVKRTGEKVFLECVQDMDHENMFWYRQDPGLGLRLIYFSYDVKMKEKGDIPEGYSVSREKKERFSLILESASTNQTSMYLCASKPTGRVWNTEAFFGQGTRLTVV.

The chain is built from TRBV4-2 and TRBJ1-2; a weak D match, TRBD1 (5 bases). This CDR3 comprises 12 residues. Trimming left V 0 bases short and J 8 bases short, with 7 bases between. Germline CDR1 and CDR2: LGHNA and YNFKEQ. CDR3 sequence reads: CASSQDGGGYTF. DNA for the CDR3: TGTGCCAGCAGCCAAGATGGGGGAGGCTACACCTTC.

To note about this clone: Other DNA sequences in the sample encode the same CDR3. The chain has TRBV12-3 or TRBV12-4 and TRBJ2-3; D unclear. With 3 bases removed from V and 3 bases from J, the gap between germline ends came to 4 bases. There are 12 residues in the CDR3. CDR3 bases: TGTGCCAGCAGTTTCGGGACAGATACGCAGTATTTT. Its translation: CASSFGTDTQYF.

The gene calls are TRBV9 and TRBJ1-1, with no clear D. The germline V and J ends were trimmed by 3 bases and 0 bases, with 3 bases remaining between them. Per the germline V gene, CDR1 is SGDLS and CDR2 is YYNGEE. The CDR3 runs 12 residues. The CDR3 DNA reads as TGTGCCAGCAGCGGTGTGAACACTGAAGCTTTCTTT. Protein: CASSGVNTEAFF.

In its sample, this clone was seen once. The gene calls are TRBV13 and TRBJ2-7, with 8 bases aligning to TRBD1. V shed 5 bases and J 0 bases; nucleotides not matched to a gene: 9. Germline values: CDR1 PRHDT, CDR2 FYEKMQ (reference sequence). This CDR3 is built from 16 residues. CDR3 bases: TGTGCCAGCAGCCCCGGGACAGGATCACCCTCCTACGAGCAGTACTTC. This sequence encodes CASSPGTGSPSYEQYF.

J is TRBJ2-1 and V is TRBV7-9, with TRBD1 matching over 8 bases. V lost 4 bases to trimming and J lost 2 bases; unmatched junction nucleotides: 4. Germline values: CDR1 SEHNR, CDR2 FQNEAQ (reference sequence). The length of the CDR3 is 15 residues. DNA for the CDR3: TGTGCCAGCAGCTCCGGACAGGGAACCTACAATGAGCAGTTCTTC. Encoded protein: CASSSGQGTYNEQFF.

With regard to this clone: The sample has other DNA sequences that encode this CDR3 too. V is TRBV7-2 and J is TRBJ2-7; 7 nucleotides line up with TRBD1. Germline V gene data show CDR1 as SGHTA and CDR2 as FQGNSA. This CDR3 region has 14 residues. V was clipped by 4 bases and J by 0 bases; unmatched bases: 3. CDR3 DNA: TGTGCCAGCAGCTACCGGGACAGCTCCTACGAGCAGTACTTC. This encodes CASSYRDSSYEQYF. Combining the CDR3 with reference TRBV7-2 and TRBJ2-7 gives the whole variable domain GAGVSQSPSNKVTEKGKDVELRCDPISGHTALYWYRQSLGQGLEFLIYFQGNSAPDKSGLPSDRFSAERTGGSVSTLTIQRTQQEDSAVYLCASSYRDSSYEQYFGPGTRLTVT.

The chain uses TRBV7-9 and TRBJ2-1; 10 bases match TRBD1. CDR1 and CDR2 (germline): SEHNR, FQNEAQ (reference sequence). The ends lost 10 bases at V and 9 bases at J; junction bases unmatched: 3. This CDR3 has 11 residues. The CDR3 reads CATTGGSEQFF. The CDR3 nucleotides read TGTGCCACGACAGGGGGCAGTGAGCAGTTCTTC.

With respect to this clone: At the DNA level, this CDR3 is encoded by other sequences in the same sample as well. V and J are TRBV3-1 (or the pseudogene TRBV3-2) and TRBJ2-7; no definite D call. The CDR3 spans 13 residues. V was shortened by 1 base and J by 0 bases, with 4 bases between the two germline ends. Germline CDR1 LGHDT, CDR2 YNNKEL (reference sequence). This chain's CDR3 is CASSQVLSYEQYF. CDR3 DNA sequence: TGTGCCAGCAGCCAAGTCCTCTCCTACGAGCAGTACTTC.

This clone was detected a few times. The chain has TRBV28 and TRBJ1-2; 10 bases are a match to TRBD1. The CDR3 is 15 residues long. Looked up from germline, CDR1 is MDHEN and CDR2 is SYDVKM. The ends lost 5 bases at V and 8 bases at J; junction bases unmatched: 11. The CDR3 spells CASSLDRGHHWGYTF. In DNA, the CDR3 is TGTGCCAGCAGTCTCGACAGGGGGCACCACTGGGGCTACACCTTC.

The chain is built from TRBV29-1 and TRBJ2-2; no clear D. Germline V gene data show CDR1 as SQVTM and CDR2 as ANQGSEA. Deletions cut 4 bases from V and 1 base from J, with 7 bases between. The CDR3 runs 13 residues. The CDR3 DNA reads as TGCAGCGTTGCGGCCAGGAACACCGGGGAGCTGTTTTTT. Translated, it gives CSVAARNTGELFF.

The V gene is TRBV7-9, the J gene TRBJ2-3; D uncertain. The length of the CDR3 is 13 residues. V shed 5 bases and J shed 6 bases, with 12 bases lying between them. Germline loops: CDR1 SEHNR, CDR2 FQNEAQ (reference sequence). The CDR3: CASSASWVDTQYF. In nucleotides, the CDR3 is TGTGCCAGCAGCGCGTCCTGGGTGGATACGCAGTATTTT.

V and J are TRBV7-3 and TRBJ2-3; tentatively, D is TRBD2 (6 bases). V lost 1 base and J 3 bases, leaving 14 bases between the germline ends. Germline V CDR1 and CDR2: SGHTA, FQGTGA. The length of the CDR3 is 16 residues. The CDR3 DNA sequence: TGTGCCAGCAGCTTAATCGGGACTGGGGTAACAGATACGCAGTATTTT. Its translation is CASSLIGTGVTDTQYF.

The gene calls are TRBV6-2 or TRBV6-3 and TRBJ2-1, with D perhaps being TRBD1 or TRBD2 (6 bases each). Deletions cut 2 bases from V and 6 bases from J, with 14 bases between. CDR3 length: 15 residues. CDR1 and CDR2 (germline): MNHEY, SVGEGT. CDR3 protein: CASSYLLQGGNEQFF. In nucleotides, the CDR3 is TGTGCCAGCAGTTACCTTTTACAGGGAGGCAATGAGCAGTTCTTC.

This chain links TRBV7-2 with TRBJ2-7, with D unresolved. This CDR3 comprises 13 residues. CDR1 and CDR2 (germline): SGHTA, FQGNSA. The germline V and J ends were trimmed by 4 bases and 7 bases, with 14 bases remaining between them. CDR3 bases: TGTGCCAGCAGCTCGACCTACCTTGAGGAGCAGTACTTC. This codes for CASSSTYLEEQYF.